One and the same sample provided the 14 T cell receptor beta chains below, sequenced in a study of blood T cell repertoires in COVID-19. Clones were read by immunoSEQ multiplex PCR, and TCRdb kept only the in-frame ones, dropping some. Of 110,000 to 150,000 clones listed, approximately 90% are singletons. The sequencing sample was made of peripheral blood. These receptor sequences come from a woman aged 40 to 50 with acute or convalescent COVID-19.

This clone was counted once. The CDR3 DNA reads TGCGCCAGCAGTGCTCAGCGGGAGAGCTACGAGCAGTACTTC. It yields the protein CASSAQRESYEQYF. The chain carries TRBV10-2 and TRBJ2-7; 8 nucleotides line up with TRBD2. The V gene's germline CDR1 is WSHSY and CDR2 SAAADI. The V segment lost 4 bases and the J segment 3 bases; nucleotides outside the gene matches: 5. The CDR3 is 14 residues long.

The chain has TRBV3-1 (or the pseudogene TRBV3-2) and TRBJ2-3; 11 positions agree with TRBD2. The CDR3 loop spans 17 amino acids. The junction had 13 bases not matched to a gene; V was cut back by 8 bases and J by 3 bases. CDR1 is LGHDT and CDR2 is YNNKEL in the germline V gene (reference sequence). CDR3 sequence reads: CASSLSSGGARTDTQYF. Here the CDR3 DNA reads TGTGCCAGCTCCCTTAGTAGCGGGGGGGCCCGGACAGATACGCAGTATTTT.

The genes are TRBV7-2 and TRBJ1-6; D is ambiguous. Looked up from germline, CDR1 is SGHTA and CDR2 is FQGNSA. This CDR3 has 16 amino acids. V gave up 0 bases and J gave up 6 bases, with 12 bases separating them. CDR3 sequence reads: CASSLAVTQVNSPLHF. The CDR3 DNA reads as TGTGCCAGCAGCTTAGCGGTTACCCAGGTTAATTCACCCCTCCACTTT.

This clone appeared once. This chain connects TRBV10-2 to TRBJ2-1; TRBD2 matches at 11 bases. Germline CDR1 and CDR2: WSHSY and SAAADI. CDR3 length equals 17 residues. V shed 8 bases and J 5 bases; nucleotides not matched to a gene: 14. In nucleotides, the CDR3 is TGCGCCAGCGGGGCGTTTGGTCGGGGACTAGCGGACAATGAGCAGTTCTTC. It yields the protein CASGAFGRGLADNEQFF.

On this clone itself: The junction departs from the called germline gene at one end, perhaps through a read error. V usage is TRBV27 and J usage is TRBJ1-5; 7 bases line up with TRBD1. The CDR3 sequence is 14 residues long. The germline CDR1 and CDR2 sequences are MNHEY and SMNVEV (reference sequence). CDR3 sequence (DNA): TGTGCCAGCAGCCAGGGACAGACCAATCAACCCCAGCATTTT. Encoded protein: CASSQGQTNQPQHF.

This clone was recorded a few times. J is TRBJ1-1 and V is TRBV7-8; TRBD1 aligns across 8 bases. This CDR3 is built from 11 residues. Germline CDR1 reads SGHVS; CDR2 reads FQNEAQ. Unmatched junction bases numbered 4, after V lost 5 bases and J lost 11 bases. CDR3: CASSLRDRAFF. In nucleotides, the CDR3 is TGTGCCAGCAGCCTCCGGGACAGGGCTTTCTTT.

V usage is TRBV20-1 and J usage is TRBJ2-3; TRBD2 aligns across 9 bases. The CDR3 spans 16 residues. With V trimmed by 3 bases and J by 2 bases, 9 bases remained unmatched. The germline CDR1 and CDR2 sequences are DFQATT and SNEGSKA (reference sequence). In nucleotides, the CDR3 is TGCAGTGCTAGTTTGGGGGAGGGACTAGCCACAGATACGCAGTATTTT. Protein: CSASLGEGLATDTQYF.

The V gene is TRBV7-2, the J gene TRBJ1-5; D unclear. Germline CDR1 and CDR2: SGHTA and FQGNSA. The CDR3 contains 13 residues. The V end lost 0 bases, the J end lost 5 bases, and 5 bases lay between the germline ends. The CDR3 region has the DNA TGTGCCAGCAGCTTAGCCCACTATCAGCCCCAGCATTTT. It codes for CASSLAHYQPQHF.

The gene calls are TRBV7-9 and TRBJ2-7; tentative D call: TRBD1 (6 bases). Germline CDR1 SEHNR, CDR2 FQNEAQ (reference sequence). The length of the CDR3 is 13 residues. V was cut by 5 bases and J by 4 bases, with 12 bases left in between. This chain's CDR3 is CASSQIQGYEQYF. DNA for the CDR3: TGTGCCAGCAGCCAGATACAGGGTTACGAGCAGTACTTC. Variable domain in full (rest from reference TRBV7-9 and TRBJ2-7): DTGVSQNPRHKITKRGQNVTFRCDPISEHNRLYWYRQTLGQGPEFLTYFQNEAQLEKSRLLSDRFSAERPKGSFSTLEIQRTEQGDSAMYLCASSQIQGYEQYFGPGTRLTVT.

This clone was seen only a few times. This chain connects TRBV4-2 to TRBJ2-2, with 11 bases fitting TRBD2. J gave up 5 bases and V 5 bases, and 7 bases lay outside the gene matches. The CDR3 runs 16 residues. CDR1 LGHNA and CDR2 YNFKEQ come from the germline V gene. CDR3 in DNA: TGTGCCAGCAGCGAACTAGCGGGGGTTTTGACCGGGGAGCTGTTTTTT. This codes for CASSELAGVLTGELFF.

The rearrangement links TRBV4-1 to TRBJ1-1; D not resolved. V was clipped by 4 bases and J by 3 bases, with 12 bases between them. The CDR3 covers 14 residues. Per germline, CDR1 MGHRA and CDR2 YSYEKL. The CDR3 DNA is TGCGCCAGCAGCCGGACCGAGCGGGACACTGAAGCTTTCTTT. Its protein product is CASSRTERDTEAFF.

CDR3 sequence (DNA): TGCGCCAGCAGACTCACCCGGACAGGGCATGGCTACACCTTC. Protein sequence: CASRLTRTGHGYTF. The chain joins TRBV5-1 to TRBJ1-2; 8 bases agree with TRBD1. After removal of 5 bases from V and 6 bases from J, the junction contained 9 bases not matched to a gene. The CDR3 runs 14 residues. Germline V gene data show CDR1 as SGHRS and CDR2 as YFSETQ.

This rearrangement joins TRBV4-3 to TRBJ1-1; D unresolved. Trimming took off 1 base at V and 4 bases at J, with 10 bases between the two ends. Germline V gene lookup returns CDR1 LGHNA and CDR2 YSLEER. This CDR3 spans 14 amino acids. Here the CDR3 reads CASSQAVLFTEAFF. For the CDR3, the DNA is TGCGCCAGCAGCCAAGCTGTCCTTTTCACTGAAGCTTTCTTT.

The chain combines TRBV27 with TRBJ1-5; D is perhaps TRBD1 (5 bases). Germline CDR1 reads MNHEY; CDR2 reads SMNVEV (reference sequence). The ends were cut back, 6 bases at V and 2 bases at J, with 14 bases in the middle. This CDR3 region has 15 residues. The CDR3 spells CASSPGGFGNQPQHF. CDR3 DNA sequence: TGTGCCAGCAGCCCGGGGGGGTTTGGCAATCAGCCCCAGCATTTT.